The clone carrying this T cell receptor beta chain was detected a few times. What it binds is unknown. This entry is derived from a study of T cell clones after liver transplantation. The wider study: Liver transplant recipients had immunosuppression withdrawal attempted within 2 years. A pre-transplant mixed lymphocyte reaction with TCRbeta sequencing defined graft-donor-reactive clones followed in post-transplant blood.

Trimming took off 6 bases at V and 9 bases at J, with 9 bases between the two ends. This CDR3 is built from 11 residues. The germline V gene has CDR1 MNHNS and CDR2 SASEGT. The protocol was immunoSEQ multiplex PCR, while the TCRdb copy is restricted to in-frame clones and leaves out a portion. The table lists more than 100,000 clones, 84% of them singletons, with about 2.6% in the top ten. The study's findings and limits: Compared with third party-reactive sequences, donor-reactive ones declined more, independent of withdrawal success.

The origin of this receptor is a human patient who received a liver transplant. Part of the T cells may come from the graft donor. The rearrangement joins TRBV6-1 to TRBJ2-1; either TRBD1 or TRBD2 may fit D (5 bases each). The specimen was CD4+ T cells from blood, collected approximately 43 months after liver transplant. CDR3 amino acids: CASSPGTEQFF. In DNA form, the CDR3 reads TGTGCCAGCAGCCCCGGGACTGAGCAGTTCTTC.